This TCR beta chain was identified in a study of T cell responses to AZD1222 COVID-19 vaccine. Study-level findings and limits: Vaccine-related CD4 TCRs covered spike, predominating at 160-218 and 743-854.

Worth noting for this clone: Its matching antigen is unknown.

Clones were read by immunoSEQ multiplex PCR, and TCRdb kept only the in-frame ones, dropping some. The table lists around 140,000 clones, 92% of them singletons. The germline V gene encodes CDR1 LNHDA and CDR2 SQIVND (reference sequence). The junction had 7 bases not matched to a gene; V was cut back by 1 base and J by 0 bases. The CDR3 length is 17 residues. The chain joins TRBV19 to TRBJ1-2; 8 bases are a match to TRBD1. The sequence came from an adult in good health. The specimen was peripheral blood, collected on day 0 of AZD1222 vaccination. In nucleotides, the CDR3 is TGTGCCAGTAGTATAGGAGACAGGGGCCGAGCTAACTATGGCTACACCTTC. The encoded protein is CASSIGDRGRANYGYTF.